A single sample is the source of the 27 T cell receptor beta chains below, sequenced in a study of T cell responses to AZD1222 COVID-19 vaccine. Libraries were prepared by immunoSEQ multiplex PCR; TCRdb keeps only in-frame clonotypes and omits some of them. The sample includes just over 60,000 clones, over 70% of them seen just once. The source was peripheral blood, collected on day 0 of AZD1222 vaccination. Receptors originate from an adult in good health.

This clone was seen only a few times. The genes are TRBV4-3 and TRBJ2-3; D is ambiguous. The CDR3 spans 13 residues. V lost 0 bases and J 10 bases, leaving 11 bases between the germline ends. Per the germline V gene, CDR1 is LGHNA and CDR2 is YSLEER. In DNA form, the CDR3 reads TGCGCCAGCAGCCAAGATAGGGCTCGATCGCAGTATTTT. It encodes CASSQDRARSQYF.

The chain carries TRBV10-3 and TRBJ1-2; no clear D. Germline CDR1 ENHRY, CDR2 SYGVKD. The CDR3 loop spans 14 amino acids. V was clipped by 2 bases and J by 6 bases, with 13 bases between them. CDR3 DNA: TGTGCCATCAGTGAGGCCGGGTCCGGGGATGGCTACACCTTC. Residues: CAISEAGSGDGYTF.

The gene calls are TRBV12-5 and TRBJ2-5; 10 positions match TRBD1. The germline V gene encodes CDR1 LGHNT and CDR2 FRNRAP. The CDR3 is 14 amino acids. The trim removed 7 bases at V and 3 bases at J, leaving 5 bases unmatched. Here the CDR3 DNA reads TGTGCTAGTGCCCGGGGGACAGGGGAAGAGACCCAGTACTTC. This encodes CASARGTGEETQYF.

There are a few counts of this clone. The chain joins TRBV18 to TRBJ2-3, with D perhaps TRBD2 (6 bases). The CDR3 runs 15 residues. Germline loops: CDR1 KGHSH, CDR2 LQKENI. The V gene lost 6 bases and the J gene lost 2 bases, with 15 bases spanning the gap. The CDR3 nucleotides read TGTGCCAGCTCCCTCACCGGGGGAACCACAGATACGCAGTATTTT. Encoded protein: CASSLTGGTTDTQYF.

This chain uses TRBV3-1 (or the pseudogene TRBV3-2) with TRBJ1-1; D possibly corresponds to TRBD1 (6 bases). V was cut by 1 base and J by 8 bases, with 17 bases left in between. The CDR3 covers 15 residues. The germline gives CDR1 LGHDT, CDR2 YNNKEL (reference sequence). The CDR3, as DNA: TGTGCCAGCAGCCAAGTAGGGGGACGGACGGGAGAAGCTTTCTTT. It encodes CASSQVGGRTGEAFF.

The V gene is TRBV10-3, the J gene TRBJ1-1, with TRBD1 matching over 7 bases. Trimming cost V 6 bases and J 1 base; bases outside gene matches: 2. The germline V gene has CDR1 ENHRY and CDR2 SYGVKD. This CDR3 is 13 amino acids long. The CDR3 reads CAIRTGTNTEAFF. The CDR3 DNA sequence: TGTGCCATCAGGACAGGGACGAACACTGAAGCTTTCTTT.

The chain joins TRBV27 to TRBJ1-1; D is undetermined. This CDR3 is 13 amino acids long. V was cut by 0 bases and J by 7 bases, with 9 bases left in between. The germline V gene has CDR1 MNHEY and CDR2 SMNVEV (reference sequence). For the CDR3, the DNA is TGTGCCAGCAGTTTATCGCTCTGGGGTGAAGCTTTCTTT. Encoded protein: CASSLSLWGEAFF.

In DNA form, the CDR3 reads TGTGCCAGCAGTCCCGACGCTAGCACAGATACGCAGTATTTT. Its translation is CASSPDASTDTQYF. V and J are TRBV27 and TRBJ2-3; no clear D. The germline V gene encodes CDR1 MNHEY and CDR2 SMNVEV (reference sequence). Trimming took 5 bases from V and 0 from J, leaving 9 bases between them. The CDR3 length is 14 residues.

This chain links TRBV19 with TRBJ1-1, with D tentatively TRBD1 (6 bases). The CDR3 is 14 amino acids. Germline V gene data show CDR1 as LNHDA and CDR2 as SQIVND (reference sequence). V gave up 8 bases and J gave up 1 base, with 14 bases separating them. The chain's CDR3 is CASSTGWRNTEAFF. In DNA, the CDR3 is TGTGCCAGTTCTACAGGGTGGCGGAACACTGAAGCTTTCTTT.

CDR3 in DNA: TGTGCCAGCAGCCCTGCGGGACAGGGCTACACAGATACGCAGTATTTT. Its protein is CASSPAGQGYTDTQYF. The V gene is TRBV7-9, the J gene TRBJ2-3; 9 bases line up with TRBD1. CDR3 length: 16 residues. Per germline, CDR1 SEHNR and CDR2 FQNEAQ (reference sequence). V shed 5 bases, J shed 2 bases, and the junction held 8 bases outside the gene matches.

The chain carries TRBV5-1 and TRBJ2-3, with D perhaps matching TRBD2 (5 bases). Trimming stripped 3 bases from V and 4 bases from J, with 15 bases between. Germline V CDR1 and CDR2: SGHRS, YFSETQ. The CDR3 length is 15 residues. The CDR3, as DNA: TGCGCCAGCAGCTCCCAGATAGGGAGAGCAGATACGCAGTATTTT. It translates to CASSSQIGRADTQYF.

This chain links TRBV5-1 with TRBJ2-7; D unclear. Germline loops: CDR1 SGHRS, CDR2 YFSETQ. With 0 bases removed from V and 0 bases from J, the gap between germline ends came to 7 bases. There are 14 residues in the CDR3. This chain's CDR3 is CASSLVSGSYEQYF. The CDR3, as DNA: TGCGCCAGCAGCTTGGTGTCCGGCTCCTACGAGCAGTACTTC.

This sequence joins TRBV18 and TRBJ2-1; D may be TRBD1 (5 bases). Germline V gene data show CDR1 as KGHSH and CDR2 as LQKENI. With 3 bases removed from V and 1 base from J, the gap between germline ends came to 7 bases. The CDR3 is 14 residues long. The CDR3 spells CASSPRQSYNEQFF. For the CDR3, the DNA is TGTGCCAGCTCACCCCGACAGTCCTACAATGAGCAGTTCTTC.

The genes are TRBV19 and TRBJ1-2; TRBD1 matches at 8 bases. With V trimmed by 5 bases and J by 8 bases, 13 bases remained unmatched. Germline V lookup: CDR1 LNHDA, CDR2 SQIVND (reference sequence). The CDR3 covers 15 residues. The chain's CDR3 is CASSSSWTGQGGYTF. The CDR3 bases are TGTGCCAGTAGTTCATCATGGACAGGGCAGGGCGGCTACACCTTC.

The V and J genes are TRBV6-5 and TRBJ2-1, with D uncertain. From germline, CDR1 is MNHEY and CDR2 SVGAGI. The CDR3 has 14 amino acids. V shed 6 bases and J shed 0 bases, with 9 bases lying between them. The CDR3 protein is CASSLLSSYNEQFF. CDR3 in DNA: TGTGCCAGCAGCCTCCTAAGCTCCTACAATGAGCAGTTCTTC.

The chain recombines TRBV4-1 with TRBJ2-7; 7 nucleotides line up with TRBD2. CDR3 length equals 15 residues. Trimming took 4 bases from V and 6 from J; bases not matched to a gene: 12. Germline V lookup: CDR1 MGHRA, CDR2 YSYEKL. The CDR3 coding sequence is TGCGCCAGCAGCCGAATACTAGGCGGGAGAGGCGAGCAGTACTTC. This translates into CASSRILGGRGEQYF.

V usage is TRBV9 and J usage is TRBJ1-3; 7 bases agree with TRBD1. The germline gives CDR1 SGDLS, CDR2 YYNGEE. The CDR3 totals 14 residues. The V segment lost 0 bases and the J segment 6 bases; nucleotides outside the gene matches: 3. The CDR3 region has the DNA TGTGCCAGCAGCGTAGCAGGGGGGGAAAACACCATATATTTT. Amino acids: CASSVAGGENTIYF.

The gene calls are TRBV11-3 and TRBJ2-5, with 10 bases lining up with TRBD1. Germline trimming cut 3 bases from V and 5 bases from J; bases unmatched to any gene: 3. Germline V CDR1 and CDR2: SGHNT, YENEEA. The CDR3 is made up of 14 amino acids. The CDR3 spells CASSLGTGAETQYF. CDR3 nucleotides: TGTGCCAGCAGCTTGGGGACAGGGGCGGAGACCCAGTACTTC.

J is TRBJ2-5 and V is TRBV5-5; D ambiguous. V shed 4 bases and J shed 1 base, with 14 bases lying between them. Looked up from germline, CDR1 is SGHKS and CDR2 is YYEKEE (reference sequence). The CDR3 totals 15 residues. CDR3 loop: CASSNSISFQETQYF. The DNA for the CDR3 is TGTGCCAGCAGCAATAGTATATCGTTCCAAGAGACCCAGTACTTC.

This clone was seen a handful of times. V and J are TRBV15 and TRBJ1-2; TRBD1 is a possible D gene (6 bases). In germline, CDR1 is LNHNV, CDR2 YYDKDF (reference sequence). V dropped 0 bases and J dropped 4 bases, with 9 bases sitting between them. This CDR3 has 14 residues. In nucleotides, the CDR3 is TGTGCCACCAGCAGAGACAGGGGAGCCTATGGCTACACCTTC. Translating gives CATSRDRGAYGYTF. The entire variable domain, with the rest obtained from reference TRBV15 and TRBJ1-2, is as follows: DAMVIQNPRYQVTQFGKPVTLSCSQTLNHNVMYWYQQKSSQAPKLLFHYYDKDFNNEADTPDNFQSRRPNTSFCFLDIRSPGLGDTAMYLCATSRDRGAYGYTFGSGTRLTVV.

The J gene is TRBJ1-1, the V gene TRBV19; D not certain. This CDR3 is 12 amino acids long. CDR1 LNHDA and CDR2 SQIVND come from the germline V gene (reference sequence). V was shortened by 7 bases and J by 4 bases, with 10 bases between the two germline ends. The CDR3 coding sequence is TGTGCCAGTACGGCACCAGCCACTGAAGCTTTCTTT. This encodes CASTAPATEAFF. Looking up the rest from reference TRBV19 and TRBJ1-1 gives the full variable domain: DGGITQSPKYLFRKEGQNVTLSCEQNLNHDAMYWYRQDPGQGLRLIYYSQIVNDFQKGDIAEGYSVSREKKESFPLTVTSAQKNPTAFYLCASTAPATEAFFGQGTRLTVV.

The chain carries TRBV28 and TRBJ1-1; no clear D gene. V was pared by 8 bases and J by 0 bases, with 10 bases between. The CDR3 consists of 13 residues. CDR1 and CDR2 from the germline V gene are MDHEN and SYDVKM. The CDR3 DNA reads TGTGCCAGCGTGGGCAGGATGAACACTGAAGCTTTCTTT. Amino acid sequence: CASVGRMNTEAFF.

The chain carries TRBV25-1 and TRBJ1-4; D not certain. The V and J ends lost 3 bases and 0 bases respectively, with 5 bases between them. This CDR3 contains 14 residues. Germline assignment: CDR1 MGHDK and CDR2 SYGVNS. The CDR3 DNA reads TGTGCCAGCAGTGAGAGAGCAACTAATGAAAAACTGTTTTTT. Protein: CASSERATNEKLFF.

The CDR3 is CAISTDGLSYNEQFF. The CDR3 DNA is TGTGCCATCAGCACGGACGGACTCTCCTACAATGAGCAGTTCTTC. The rearrangement uses TRBV10-3 and TRBJ2-1, with D possibly TRBD2 on 5 matching bases. Germline assignment: CDR1 ENHRY and CDR2 SYGVKD. Trimming took off 6 bases at V and 0 bases at J, with 12 bases between the two ends. The CDR3 is made up of 15 amino acids.

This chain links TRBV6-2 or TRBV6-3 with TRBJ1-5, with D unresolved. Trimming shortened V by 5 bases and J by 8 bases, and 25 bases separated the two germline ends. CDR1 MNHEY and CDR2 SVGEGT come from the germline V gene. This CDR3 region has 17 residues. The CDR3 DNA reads TGTGCCAGCAGTCGCCGCGTTAGTGGGAGGGCTGGGGAGCCCCAGCATTTT. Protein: CASSRRVSGRAGEPQHF.

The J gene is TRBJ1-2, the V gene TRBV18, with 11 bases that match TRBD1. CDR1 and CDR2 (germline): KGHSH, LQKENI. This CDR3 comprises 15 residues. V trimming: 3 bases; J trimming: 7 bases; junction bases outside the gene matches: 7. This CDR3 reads CASSPQDRGRSGYTF. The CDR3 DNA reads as TGTGCCAGCTCACCGCAGGACAGGGGGCGAAGTGGCTACACCTTC. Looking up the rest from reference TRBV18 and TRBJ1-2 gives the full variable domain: NAGVMQNPRHLVRRRGQEARLRCSPMKGHSHVYWYRQLPEEGLKFMVYLQKENIIDESGMPKERFSAEFPKEGPSILRIQQVVRGDSAAYFCASSPQDRGRSGYTFGSGTRLTVV.

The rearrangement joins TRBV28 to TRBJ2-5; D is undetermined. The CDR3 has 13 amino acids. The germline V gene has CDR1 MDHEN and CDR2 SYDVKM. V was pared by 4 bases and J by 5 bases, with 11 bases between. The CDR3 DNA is TGTGCCAGCAGTTCGCGGAGAACGGAGACCCAGTACTTC. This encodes CASSSRRTETQYF.